Here is one T cell receptor (beta chain) with its context. The sample is drawn from a study of control samples from healthy donors and cancer patients. In germline, CDR1 is MGHRA, CDR2 YSYEKL. The CDR3 extends over 14 amino acids. The V end was cut by 1 base, the J end by 4 bases, with 8 bases between. Repertoires were generated with immunoSEQ multiplex PCR, while TCRdb's copy carries only in-frame clones and drops some. The repertoire holds 85,000 to 90,000 clones, with around nine tenths as singletons. The TCR was taken from a man aged 30-40 years in good health. This chain uses TRBV4-1 with TRBJ1-5; TRBD1 is a possible D gene (5 bases). Sequenced: blood. The CDR3 reads CASSQVGGNQPQHF. Here the CDR3 DNA reads TGCGCCAGCAGCCAAGTGGGGGGGAATCAGCCCCAGCATTTT.